The source of this T cell receptor beta chain is a study of T cells in Graves' hyperthyroidism and ophthalmopathy. Study-wide results and limits: Ophthalmopathy prediction by the model preceded onset by a median roughly 6.3 months.

From germline, CDR1 is MNHNS and CDR2 SASEGT. This CDR3 has 14 amino acids. Trimming removed 6 bases at V and 0 bases at J, with 9 bases between. Amplification targeted TCR beta CDR3 regions from RNA transcripts. RT-PCR in the first round (using the HTBI primer set) targeted the TCR CDR3. Each CDR3 protein is one row after TCRdb ran MiXCR on the multiplex PCR reads. The sample carries about 350,000 distinct CDR3 sequences, approximately 18% recorded once. Disease duration under 2 months; hyperthyroidism patients were aged 18 to 65. The study left out patients who had uncontrolled infection, other autoimmune disease, pregnancy or lactation. Thyroid ultrasound, orbital computed tomography, clinical symptoms, and serum thyroxine and TRAb underpinned diagnoses. This clonotype came up a few times. Its antigen remains unknown.

The source material was blood. This TCR was recovered from a woman in her twenties or thirties with Graves' hyperthyroidism that later progressed to Graves' ophthalmopathy. The chain combines TRBV6-1 with TRBJ1-3; D is uncertain. This CDR3 reads CASRTTDSGNTIYF. CDR3 in DNA: TGTGCCAGCAGGACGACTGACTCTGGAAACACCATATATTTT.